The clone carrying this T cell receptor beta chain has at least ten counts. Molecules of cDNA were individually given unique molecular identifiers that were attached to them. TCRdb itself ran the 5' RACE reads through MiXCR, one entry per CDR3 protein. The sample contains roughly 56,000 distinct CDR3 sequences, roughly a tenth of which appear only once. The V gene's germline CDR1 is SNHLY and CDR2 FYNNEI. The CDR3 loop spans 13 amino acids. V lost 2 bases and J lost 4, with 6 bases in between. This sample was taken from a study of early T cells in non-severe SARS-CoV-2 infection. The gene calls are TRBV2 and TRBJ1-5; no firm D call. Sample: whole blood. The TCR sequence derives from an adult who was a healthcare worker with PCR-confirmed SARS-CoV-2 infection or an uninfected control (not recorded which). The CDR3 is CASSERENQPQHF. In DNA, the CDR3 is TGTGCCAGCAGTGAACGGGAAAATCAGCCCCAGCATTTT.